These 22 T cell receptor beta chains share one sample of origin, sequenced in a study of early T cells in non-severe SARS-CoV-2 infection. TCRdb called the 5' RACE reads again in MiXCR, with one record for every CDR3 protein. The sample gives under 50,000 distinct CDR3 sequences, 5.6% of which show up once; around 4.1% is in the top ten. Input material: whole blood. Receptors were obtained from an adult who was a healthcare worker with PCR-confirmed SARS-CoV-2 infection or an uninfected control (not recorded which).

The chain has TRBV7-9 and TRBJ2-3, with D unresolved. The germline gives CDR1 SEHNR, CDR2 FQNEAQ (reference sequence). This CDR3 spans 15 amino acids. V was trimmed by 4 bases and J by 0 bases, leaving 11 bases between them. CDR3 loop: CASSSLRTSTDTQYF. CDR3 in DNA: TGTGCCAGCAGCTCGCTGCGGACCAGCACAGATACGCAGTATTTT.

This clonotype was seen many times. The chain is built from TRBV19 and TRBJ2-3; D may be TRBD1 or TRBD2 (6 bases each). V shed 8 bases and J shed 4 bases, with 19 bases lying between them. The CDR3 is made up of 15 amino acids. Looked up from germline, CDR1 is LNHDA and CDR2 is SQIVND (reference sequence). CDR3 protein: CASAPSGAGADTQYF. The CDR3 DNA reads as TGTGCCAGTGCCCCGTCGGGGGCCGGGGCAGATACGCAGTATTTT.

Many counts were recorded for this clonotype. The junction differs from germline at one of its ends, possibly a read error. The rearrangement links TRBV7-7 to TRBJ1-5; 8 positions match TRBD1. The CDR3 covers 13 residues. Germline CDR1 is SSHAT and CDR2 is FNYEAQ (reference sequence). The CDR3 sequence: CASSPDRDQPQHF. As DNA, the CDR3 is TGTGCTAGCAGCCCGGACAGGGATCAGCCCCAGCATTTT.

Many counts were recorded for this clonotype. The chain employs TRBV3-1 and TRBJ2-1; no reliable D call. Trimming removed 7 bases at V and 7 bases at J, with 11 bases between. CDR3 length: 12 residues. Per germline, CDR1 LGHDT and CDR2 YNNKEL (reference sequence). The chain's CDR3 is CASNAWGNEQFF. The DNA for the CDR3 is TGTGCCAGCAATGCCTGGGGAAATGAGCAGTTCTTC.

Ten or more counts support this clonotype. The CDR3 region is CASSLRASGPSTDTQYF. CDR3 coding DNA: TGTGCCAGCAGCCTAAGAGCTAGCGGGCCCTCCACAGATACGCAGTATTTT. The chain carries TRBV7-2 and TRBJ2-3, with 8 bases lining up with TRBD2. This CDR3 region has 17 residues. Germline-derived CDR1 and CDR2 are SGHTA and FQGNSA. With 5 bases clipped from V and 2 bases from J, the junction kept 12 bases outside the gene matches. The full variable domain, in which reference TRBV7-2 and TRBJ2-3 provide the parts outside the CDR3, is GAGVSQSPSNKVTEKGKDVELRCDPISGHTALYWYRQSLGQGLEFLIYFQGNSAPDKSGLPSDRFSAERTGGSVSTLTIQRTQQEDSAVYLCASSLRASGPSTDTQYFGPGTRLTVL.

The table lists this clonotype with many counts. The V and J genes are TRBV11-2 and TRBJ1-5, with 8 bases matching TRBD1. Germline V gene lookup returns CDR1 SGHAT and CDR2 FQNNGV. The junction had 4 bases not matched to a gene; V was cut back by 5 bases and J by 1 base. The CDR3 is 15 residues long. The CDR3 here is CASSPGQGSNQPQHF. The CDR3 DNA is TGTGCCAGCAGCCCCGGACAGGGCAGCAATCAGCCCCAGCATTTT.

The chain combines TRBV19 with TRBJ2-2, with no clear D. With 9 bases removed from V and 5 bases from J, the gap between germline ends came to 16 bases. The CDR3 loop spans 14 amino acids. In germline, CDR1 is LNHDA, CDR2 SQIVND (reference sequence). This chain's CDR3 is CASRPRTTTGELFF. Here the CDR3 DNA reads TGTGCCAGCAGACCGAGAACTACGACCGGGGAGCTGTTTTTT.

This clonotype has at least ten counts. The chain employs TRBV3-1 and TRBJ2-4; D gene uncertain. Germline V lookup: CDR1 LGHDT, CDR2 YNNKEL (reference sequence). This CDR3 contains 16 residues. Trimming left V 0 bases short and J 9 bases short, with 18 bases between. The CDR3 is CASSQEAQPLSPIQYF. DNA of the CDR3: TGTGCCAGCAGCCAAGAAGCGCAGCCCTTAAGCCCCATTCAGTACTTC.

This clonotype appeared a few times. V gene TRBV21-1 combines with J gene TRBJ2-5; the table's D call, TRBD1, was not checked against the DNA. TRBV21-1 is flagged as a pseudogene. The CDR3 has 17 residues. For the CDR3, the DNA is TGTGCCAGCAGCAAAGCGCTCGGGACAGGGGGTTCAGAGACCCAGTACTTC. This codes for CASSKALGTGGSETQYF.

This clonotype came up many times. The germline gene is not matched at one end of the junction; a read error may be the cause. CDR3 in DNA: TGTGCCAGCAGCTTGGAGGACTACACTGAAGTTTTCTTT. Residues: CASSLEDYTEVFF. This chain connects TRBV7-8 to TRBJ1-1, with no clear D. This CDR3 comprises 13 residues. Germline V gene sequence: CDR1 SGHVS, CDR2 FQNEAQ.

This chain joins TRBV11-2 and TRBJ2-1; D is ambiguous. V dropped 2 bases and J dropped 4 bases, with 15 bases sitting between them. The CDR3 is made up of 16 amino acids. Germline V gives CDR1 SGHAT, CDR2 FQNNGV. CDR3 DNA: TGTGCCAGCAGCTTACCGGTGGGCAGGCTATACAATGAGCAGTTCTTC. It encodes CASSLPVGRLYNEQFF.

The rearrangement links TRBV5-1 to TRBJ2-5, with D unresolved. Germline loops: CDR1 SGHRS, CDR2 YFSETQ. The CDR3 has 13 residues. Trimming removed 6 bases at V and 4 bases at J, with 13 bases between. The CDR3 DNA reads TGCGCCAGCACAAGGAGCTACGGAGAGACCCAGTACTTC. Residues: CASTRSYGETQYF. Supplemented by reference TRBV5-1 and TRBJ2-5, the full variable domain reads KAGVTQTPRYLIKTRGQQVTLSCSPISGHRSVSWYQQTPGQGLQFLFEYFSETQRNKGNFPGRFSGRQFSNSRSEMNVSTLELGDSALYLCASTRSYGETQYFGPGTRLLVL.

This clonotype showed up many times. The chain carries TRBV5-1 and TRBJ1-1; D is unresolved. The germline V and J ends were trimmed by 1 base and 3 bases, with 7 bases remaining between them. The CDR3 runs 13 residues. Germline V gives CDR1 SGHRS, CDR2 YFSETQ. As DNA, the CDR3 is TGCGCCAGCAGCTTGTCGGGCGACACTGAAGCTTTCTTT. This sequence encodes CASSLSGDTEAFF. The whole variable domain, filled in from reference TRBV5-1 and TRBJ1-1, reads KAGVTQTPRYLIKTRGQQVTLSCSPISGHRSVSWYQQTPGQGLQFLFEYFSETQRNKGNFPGRFSGRQFSNSRSEMNVSTLELGDSALYLCASSLSGDTEAFFGQGTRLTVV.

V gene TRBV6-5 combines with J gene TRBJ1-1, with 8 positions matching TRBD1. Germline-derived CDR1 and CDR2 are MNHEY and SVGAGI. V lost 4 bases, J lost 3 bases, and 7 bases stayed unmatched. The CDR3 loop spans 15 amino acids. Here the CDR3 reads CASSLDRGRDTEAFF. In nucleotides, the CDR3 is TGTGCCAGCAGTTTAGACAGGGGTAGGGACACTGAAGCTTTCTTT.

This clonotype was counted at least ten times. V gene TRBV10-3 combines with J gene TRBJ2-7; 9 positions match TRBD1. Germline V gene data show CDR1 as ENHRY and CDR2 as SYGVKD. The length of the CDR3 is 16 residues. J lost 7 bases, V lost 6 bases, and 16 bases had no gene match. In nucleotides, the CDR3 is TGTGCCATCAGCCCCCTCACGACAGGGGGTTTTTGGGAGCAGTACTTC. Residues: CAISPLTTGGFWEQYF.

V gene TRBV5-1 combines with J gene TRBJ2-7, with D possibly called TRBD1 or TRBD2 (5 bases each). Looked up from germline, CDR1 is SGHRS and CDR2 is YFSETQ. The ends were cut back, 5 bases at V and 2 bases at J, with 11 bases in the middle. The CDR3 extends over 13 amino acids. This CDR3 reads CASRGTGTYEQYF. Here the CDR3 DNA reads TGCGCCAGCAGGGGGACGGGGACCTACGAGCAGTACTTC.

This clonotype was found many times. This rearrangement joins TRBV5-6 to TRBJ1-1, with D uncertain. With 4 bases removed from V and 0 bases from J, the gap between germline ends came to 10 bases. Germline V CDR1 and CDR2: SGHDT, YYEEEE. The length of the CDR3 is 14 residues. The CDR3, as DNA: TGTGCCAGCAGCCGTGACACCATGAACACTGAAGCTTTCTTT. Amino acids: CASSRDTMNTEAFF.

This chain connects TRBV30 to TRBJ2-5, with D hard to call. Germline V lookup: CDR1 GTSNPN, CDR2 SVGIG (reference sequence). V lost 0 bases and J 5 bases, leaving 16 bases between the germline ends. The CDR3 extends over 15 amino acids. CDR3 DNA sequence: TGTGCCTGGAGTGTAAAGGGTACCAATACGGAGACCCAGTACTTC. This sequence encodes CAWSVKGTNTETQYF.

This clonotype appeared many times. The V gene is TRBV12-5, the J gene TRBJ2-1; TRBD2 matches at 7 bases. The V segment lost 4 bases and the J segment 10 bases; nucleotides outside the gene matches: 13. Germline CDR1 LGHNT, CDR2 FRNRAP. The length of the CDR3 is 15 residues. The CDR3 protein is CASGSKTPGEGEQFF. The DNA for the CDR3 is TGTGCTAGTGGTTCCAAGACCCCCGGGGAGGGGGAGCAGTTCTTC.

The chain links TRBV4-1 to TRBJ1-1, with D unresolved. CDR1 is MGHRA and CDR2 is YSYEKL in the germline V gene. Trimming took off 0 bases at V and 1 base at J, with 9 bases between the two ends. There are 15 residues in the CDR3. The CDR3 DNA sequence: TGCGCCAGCAGCCAAGATGGTTTATCGAACACTGAAGCTTTCTTT. It encodes CASSQDGLSNTEAFF.

The table lists this clonotype with a few counts. V usage is TRBV30 and J usage is TRBJ1-2, with TRBD1 matching 8 bases. After removal of 3 bases from V and 5 bases from J, the junction contained 8 bases not matched to a gene. The CDR3 length is 14 residues. The germline V gene encodes CDR1 GTSNPN and CDR2 SVGIG (reference sequence). CDR3 sequence (DNA): TGTGCCTGGAGCGCGGACAGGGCGTTATATGGCTACACCTTC. Encoded protein: CAWSADRALYGYTF. Using reference TRBV30 and TRBJ1-2 for the parts outside the CDR3, the full variable domain is SQTIHQWPATLVQPVGSPLSLECTVEGTSNPNLYWYRQAAGRGLQLLFYSVGIGQISSEVPQNLSASRPQDRQFILSSKKLLLSDSGFYLCAWSADRALYGYTFGSGTRLTVV.

This clonotype appeared many times. The chain links TRBV6-6 to TRBJ2-7; D is perhaps TRBD1 (5 bases). Trimming shortened V by 0 bases and J by 0 bases, and 15 bases separated the two germline ends. This CDR3 spans 17 amino acids. From germline, CDR1 is MNHNY and CDR2 SVGAGI (reference sequence). Here the CDR3 DNA reads TGTGCCAGCAGTTACTCGAAGGGGCGCCAATTCTCCTACGAGCAGTACTTC. This gives the protein CASSYSKGRQFSYEQYF.